The next 9 T cell receptor beta chains were all read from a single sample in a study of cytomegalovirus exposure and HLA in healthy donors. Amplification used 60 Vbeta primers and 13 Jbeta primers. Measured with immunoSEQ multiplex PCR; TCRdb has only the in-frame clones, and not every one. The repertoire holds 110,000 to 150,000 clones, with about two thirds as singletons. Material for sequencing was PBMCs. Receptors originate from a woman aged 55-70 years in good health and CMV-seropositive.

J is TRBJ1-3 and V is TRBV2; D unclear. Germline CDR1 SNHLY, CDR2 FYNNEI. The CDR3 is made up of 14 amino acids. V was clipped by 6 bases and J by 1 base, with 10 bases between them. CDR3 amino acids: CASSITESGNTIYF. The CDR3 region has the DNA TGTGCCAGCAGCATAACAGAGTCTGGAAACACCATATATTTT. The full variable domain, its missing parts supplied by reference TRBV2 and TRBJ1-3, is EPEVTQTPSHQVTQMGQEVILRCVPISNHLYFYWYRQILGQKVEFLVSFYNNEISEKSEIFDDQFSVERPDGSNFTLKIRSTKLEDSAMYFCASSITESGNTIYFGEGSWLTVV.

This clone turned up a few times. This rearrangement joins TRBV5-1 to TRBJ1-5, with D unclear. The germline V gene has CDR1 SGHRS and CDR2 YFSETQ. The CDR3 covers 15 residues. Trimming removed 5 bases at V and 3 bases at J, with 15 bases between. Here the CDR3 reads CASRPLSGNNQPQHF. The CDR3 coding sequence is TGCGCCAGCAGGCCTCTTTCGGGGAACAATCAGCCCCAGCATTTT.

The chain carries TRBV13 and TRBJ2-1; TRBD1 might be the D (5 bases). Trimming pared 1 base from V and 7 bases from J, leaving 14 bases between. Germline V lookup: CDR1 PRHDT, CDR2 FYEKMQ (reference sequence). The CDR3 extends over 15 amino acids. The CDR3 DNA reads as TGTGCCAGCAGCTTAGTGCAGGGTTCTAGGAATGAGCAGTTCTTC. Translating it yields CASSLVQGSRNEQFF.

This clone was detected only a few times. DNA of the CDR3: TGTGCCAGCAGTGAGCTACGTGCCGGCAATCAGCCCCAGCATTTT. As protein: CASSELRAGNQPQHF. V and J are TRBV6-1 and TRBJ1-5; D not certain. CDR1 is MNHNS and CDR2 is SASEGT in the germline V gene. Trimming shortened V by 3 bases and J by 2 bases, and 11 bases separated the two germline ends. The CDR3 spans 15 residues.

The chain uses TRBV5-1 and TRBJ2-7; D not resolved. The V end was cut by 0 bases, the J end by 2 bases, with 12 bases between. Germline values: CDR1 SGHRS, CDR2 YFSETQ. This CDR3 has 15 residues. This CDR3 is CASSLGATQTYEQYF. For the CDR3, the DNA is TGCGCCAGCAGCTTGGGGGCGACACAGACCTACGAGCAGTACTTC.

This clone occurred a few times. The chain recombines TRBV5-4 with TRBJ2-6; 7 bases match TRBD1. With V trimmed by 0 bases and J by 0 bases, 0 bases remained unmatched. The length of the CDR3 is 16 residues. Germline CDR1 is SGHNT and CDR2 is YYREEE (reference sequence). Here the CDR3 reads CASSLGQGSGANVLTF. For the CDR3, the DNA is TGTGCCAGCAGCTTGGGACAGGGCTCTGGGGCCAACGTCCTGACTTTC.

The rearrangement links TRBV9 to TRBJ2-1; D is perhaps TRBD2 (5 bases). The V gene lost 1 base and the J gene lost 11 bases, with 13 bases spanning the gap. There are 13 residues in the CDR3. The germline gives CDR1 SGDLS, CDR2 YYNGEE. This CDR3 reads CASSVTPPGKQFF. The CDR3 region has the DNA TGTGCCAGCAGCGTAACGCCCCCGGGGAAGCAGTTCTTC.

The rearrangement links TRBV29-1 to TRBJ1-1; TRBD1 agrees at 7 bases. Germline V gene data show CDR1 as SQVTM and CDR2 as ANQGSEA. The V segment lost 0 bases and the J segment 3 bases; nucleotides outside the gene matches: 1. The CDR3 length is 13 residues. Here the CDR3 reads CSVEDQGDTEAFF. CDR3 coding DNA: TGCAGCGTTGAAGATCAGGGGGACACTGAAGCTTTCTTT.

The rearrangement uses TRBV5-1 and TRBJ1-1; D unresolved. The germline V gene encodes CDR1 SGHRS and CDR2 YFSETQ. CDR3 length: 16 residues. V was shortened by 0 bases and J by 5 bases, with 17 bases between the two germline ends. In nucleotides, the CDR3 is TGCGCCAGCAGCTTGGGTTCGAGACAAACGTTGACTGAAGCTTTCTTT. Protein sequence: CASSLGSRQTLTEAFF.